This T cell receptor (beta chain) was identified during a study of metastatic and nonmetastatic thyroid tumors. Study background: Blood and tumor or nodule tissue repertoires from malignant and benign thyroid patients were compared.

The sample holds many counts of this clone. Patients underwent thyroid surgery, and none had received any treatment before it. The V gene's germline CDR1 is MDHEN and CDR2 SYDVKM. J was trimmed by 7 bases and V by 3 bases; bases with no gene match: 4. The CDR3 has 14 residues. TCRdb re-called the PCR reads through MiXCR. In the table there are 25,000 to 35,000 clones, about a sixth of which are singletons. The TCR originated in a female donor with papillary thyroid cancer or a benign thyroid nodule (not recorded which). Some clones in this sample may be carry-over from other donors' samples. The chain carries TRBV28 and TRBJ1-5, with 9 bases identical to TRBD1. Sequencing was carried out using blood. The CDR3 DNA sequence: TGTGCCAGCAGTTTGACAGGGGGGTTGCAGCCCCAGCATTTT. Amino acids: CASSLTGGLQPQHF.